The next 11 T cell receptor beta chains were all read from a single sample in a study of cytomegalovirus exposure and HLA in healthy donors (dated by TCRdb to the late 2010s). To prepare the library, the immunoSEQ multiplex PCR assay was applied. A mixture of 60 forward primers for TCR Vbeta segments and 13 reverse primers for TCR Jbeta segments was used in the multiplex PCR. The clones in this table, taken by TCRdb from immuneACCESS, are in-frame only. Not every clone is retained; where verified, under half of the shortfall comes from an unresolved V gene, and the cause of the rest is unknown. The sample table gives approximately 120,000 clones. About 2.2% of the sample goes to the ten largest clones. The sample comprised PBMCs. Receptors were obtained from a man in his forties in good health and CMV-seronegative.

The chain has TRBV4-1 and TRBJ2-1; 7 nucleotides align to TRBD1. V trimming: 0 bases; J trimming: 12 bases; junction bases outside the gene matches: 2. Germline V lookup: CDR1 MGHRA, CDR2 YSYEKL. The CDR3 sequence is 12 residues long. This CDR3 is CASSQDRTGQFF. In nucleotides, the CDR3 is TGCGCCAGCAGCCAAGATAGGACAGGGCAGTTCTTC.

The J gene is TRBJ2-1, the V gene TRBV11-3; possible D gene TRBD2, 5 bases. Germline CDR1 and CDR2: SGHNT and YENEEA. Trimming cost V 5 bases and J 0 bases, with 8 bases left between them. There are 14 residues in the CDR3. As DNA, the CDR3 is TGTGCCAGCAGCCACGGGAACTCCTACAATGAGCAGTTCTTC. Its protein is CASSHGNSYNEQFF.

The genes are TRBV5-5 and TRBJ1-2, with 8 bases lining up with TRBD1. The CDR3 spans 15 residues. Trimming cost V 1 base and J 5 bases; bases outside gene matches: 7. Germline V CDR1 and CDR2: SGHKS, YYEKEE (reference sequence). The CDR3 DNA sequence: TGTGCCAGCAGCTTGTGGACAGGGCTTGGGTATGGCTACACCTTC. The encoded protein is CASSLWTGLGYGYTF.

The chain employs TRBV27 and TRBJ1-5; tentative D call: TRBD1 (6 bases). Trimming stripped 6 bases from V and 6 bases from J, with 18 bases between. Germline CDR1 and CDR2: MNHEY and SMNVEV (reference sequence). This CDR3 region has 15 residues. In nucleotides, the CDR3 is TGTGCCAGCAGCAGTCGGGGGGCGAATAGTCAGCCCCAGCATTTT. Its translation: CASSSRGANSQPQHF.

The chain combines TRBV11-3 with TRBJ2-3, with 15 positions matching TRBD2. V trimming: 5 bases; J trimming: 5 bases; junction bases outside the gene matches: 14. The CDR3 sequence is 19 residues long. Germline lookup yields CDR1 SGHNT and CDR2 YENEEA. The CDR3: CASSQGLAGGPWVVDTQYF. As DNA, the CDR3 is TGTGCCAGCAGCCAAGGACTAGCGGGAGGGCCTTGGGTGGTAGATACGCAGTATTTT.

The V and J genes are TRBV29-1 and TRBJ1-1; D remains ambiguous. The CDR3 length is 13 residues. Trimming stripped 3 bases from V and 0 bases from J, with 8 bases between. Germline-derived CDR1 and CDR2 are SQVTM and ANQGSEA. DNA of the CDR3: TGCAGCGTTGAGCGCAAAATGAACACTGAAGCTTTCTTT. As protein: CSVERKMNTEAFF.

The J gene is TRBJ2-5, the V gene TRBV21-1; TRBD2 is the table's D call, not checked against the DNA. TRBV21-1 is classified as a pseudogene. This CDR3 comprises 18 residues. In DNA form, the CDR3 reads TGTGCCAGCAGCATGCTAGTGGGACTAGCGGGCTCGGGGGAGACCCAGTACTTC. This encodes CASSMLVGLAGSGETQYF.

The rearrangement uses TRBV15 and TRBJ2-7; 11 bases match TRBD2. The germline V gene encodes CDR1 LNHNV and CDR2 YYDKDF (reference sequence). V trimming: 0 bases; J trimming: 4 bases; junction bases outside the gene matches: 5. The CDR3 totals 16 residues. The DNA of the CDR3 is TGTGCCACCAGCAGAGATACGGGACTAGCGGCATACGAGCAGTACTTC. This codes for CATSRDTGLAAYEQYF.

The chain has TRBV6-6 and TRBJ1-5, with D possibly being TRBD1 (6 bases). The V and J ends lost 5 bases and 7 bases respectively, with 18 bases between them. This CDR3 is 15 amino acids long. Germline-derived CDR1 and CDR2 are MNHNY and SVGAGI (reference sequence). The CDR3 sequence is CASSKTGLSGQPQHF. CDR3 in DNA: TGTGCCAGCAGTAAAACAGGGTTATCTGGGCAGCCCCAGCATTTT.

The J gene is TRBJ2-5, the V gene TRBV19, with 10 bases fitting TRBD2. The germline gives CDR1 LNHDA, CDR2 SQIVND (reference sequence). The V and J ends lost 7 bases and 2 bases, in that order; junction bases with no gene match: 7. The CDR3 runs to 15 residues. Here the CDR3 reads CASKRAGGLQETQYF. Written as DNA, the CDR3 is TGTGCCAGTAAACGAGCGGGAGGGCTGCAAGAGACCCAGTACTTC.

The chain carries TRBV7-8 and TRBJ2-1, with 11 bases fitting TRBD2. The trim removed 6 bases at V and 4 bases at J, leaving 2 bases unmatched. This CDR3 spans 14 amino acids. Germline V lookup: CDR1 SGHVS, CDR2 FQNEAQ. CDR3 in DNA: TGTGCCAGCAGACCTAGCGGGAGGTACAATGAGCAGTTCTTC. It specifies CASRPSGRYNEQFF.